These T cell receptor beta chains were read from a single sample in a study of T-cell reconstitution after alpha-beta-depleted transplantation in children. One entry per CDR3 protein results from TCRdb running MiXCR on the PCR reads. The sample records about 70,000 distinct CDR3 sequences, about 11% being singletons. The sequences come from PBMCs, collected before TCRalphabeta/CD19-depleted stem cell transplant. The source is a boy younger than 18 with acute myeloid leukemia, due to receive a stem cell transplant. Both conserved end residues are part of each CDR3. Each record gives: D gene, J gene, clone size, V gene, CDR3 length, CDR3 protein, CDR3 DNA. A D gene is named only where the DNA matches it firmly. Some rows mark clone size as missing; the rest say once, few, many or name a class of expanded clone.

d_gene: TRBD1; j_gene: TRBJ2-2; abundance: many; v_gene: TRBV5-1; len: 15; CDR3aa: CASSFGQANTGELFF; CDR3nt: TGCGCCAGCAGCTTCGGACAGGCGAACACCGGGGAGCTGTTTTTT
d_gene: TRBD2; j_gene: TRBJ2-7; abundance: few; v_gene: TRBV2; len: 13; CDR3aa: CASSEGGTYEQYF; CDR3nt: TGTGCCAGCAGTGAGGGGGGGACCTACGAGCAGTACTTC
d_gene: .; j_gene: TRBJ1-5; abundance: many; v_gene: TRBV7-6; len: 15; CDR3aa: CASSPGVWSNQPQHF; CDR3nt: TGTGCCAGCAGCCCAGGAGTTTGGAGCAATCAGCCCCAGCATTTT
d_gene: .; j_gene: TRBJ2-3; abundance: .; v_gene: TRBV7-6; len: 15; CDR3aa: CASSAASLRTDTQYF; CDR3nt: TGTGCCAGCAGCGCAGCCAGCCTCAGGACAGATACGCAGTATTTT
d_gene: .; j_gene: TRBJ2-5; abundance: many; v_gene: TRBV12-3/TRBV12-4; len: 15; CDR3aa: CASSLAWGAQETQYF; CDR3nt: TGTGCCAGCAGTTTAGCGTGGGGGGCGCAAGAGACCCAGTACTTC
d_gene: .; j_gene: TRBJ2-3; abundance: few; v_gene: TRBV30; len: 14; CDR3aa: CAWSADRTMDTQYF; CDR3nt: TGTGCCTGGAGTGCAGACAGGACAATGGATACGCAGTATTTT
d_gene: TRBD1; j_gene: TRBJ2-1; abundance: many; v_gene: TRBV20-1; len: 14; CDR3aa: CSVPWTGGANEQFF; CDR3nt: TGCAGTGTCCCGTGGACAGGAGGTGCCAATGAGCAGTTCTTC
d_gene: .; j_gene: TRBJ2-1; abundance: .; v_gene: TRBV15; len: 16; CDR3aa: CATSSGRMVAYNEQFF; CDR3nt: TGTGCCACCAGCAGTGGACGGATGGTGGCCTACAATGAGCAGTTCTTC
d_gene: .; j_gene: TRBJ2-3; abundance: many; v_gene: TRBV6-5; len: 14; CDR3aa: CASSYSPSTDTQYF; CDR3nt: TGTGCCAGCAGTTACTCTCCTAGCACAGATACGCAGTATTTT
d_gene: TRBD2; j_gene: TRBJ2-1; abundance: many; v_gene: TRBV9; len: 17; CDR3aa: CASSGVITGLLYNEQFF; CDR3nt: TGTGCCAGCAGCGGTGTGATAACGGGACTACTCTACAATGAGCAGTTCTTC
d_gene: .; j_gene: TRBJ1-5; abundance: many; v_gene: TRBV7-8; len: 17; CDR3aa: CASSLWGRTNSNQPQHF; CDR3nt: TGTGCCAGCAGCTTATGGGGCAGGACAAATAGCAATCAGCCCCAGCATTTT
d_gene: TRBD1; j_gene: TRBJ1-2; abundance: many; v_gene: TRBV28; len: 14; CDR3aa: CATDAQGTGYGYTF; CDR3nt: TGTGCCACCGACGCCCAGGGGACAGGCTATGGCTACACCTTC
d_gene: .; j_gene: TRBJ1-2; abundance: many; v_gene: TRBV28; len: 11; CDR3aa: CASRALRGYTF; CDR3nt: TGTGCCAGCAGGGCTTTACGCGGCTACACCTTC
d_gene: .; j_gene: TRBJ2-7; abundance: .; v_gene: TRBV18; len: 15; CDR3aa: CASSPLDKSSYEQYF; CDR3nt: TGTGCCAGCTCACCACTCGACAAAAGCTCCTACGAGCAGTACTTC
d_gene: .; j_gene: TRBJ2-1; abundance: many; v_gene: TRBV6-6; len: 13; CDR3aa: CATGRSSYNEQFF; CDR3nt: TGTGCGACCGGACGGAGCTCCTACAATGAGCAGTTCTTC
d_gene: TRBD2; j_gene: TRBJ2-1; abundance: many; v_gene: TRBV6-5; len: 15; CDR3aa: CASSYTGGPYNEQFF; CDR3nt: TGTGCCAGCAGTTACACGGGAGGGCCTTACAATGAGCAGTTCTTC
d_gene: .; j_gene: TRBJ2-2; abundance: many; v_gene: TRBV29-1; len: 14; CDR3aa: CSVGTGVNTGELFF; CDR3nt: TGCAGCGTTGGGACGGGGGTTAACACCGGGGAGCTGTTTTTT
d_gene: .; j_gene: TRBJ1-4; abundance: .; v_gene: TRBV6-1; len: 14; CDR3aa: CASRIRGTNEKLFF; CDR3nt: TGTGCCAGCAGAATCAGGGGAACTAATGAAAAACTGTTTTTT
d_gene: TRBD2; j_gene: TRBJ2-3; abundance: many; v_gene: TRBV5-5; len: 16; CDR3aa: CASSHLLAGGTDTQYF; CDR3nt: TGTGCCAGCAGCCATTTACTAGCGGGAGGAACAGATACGCAGTATTTT
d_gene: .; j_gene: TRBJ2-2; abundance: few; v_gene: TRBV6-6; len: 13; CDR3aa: CASSYGWTGELFF; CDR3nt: TGTGCCAGCAGTTACGGGTGGACCGGGGAGCTGTTTTTT
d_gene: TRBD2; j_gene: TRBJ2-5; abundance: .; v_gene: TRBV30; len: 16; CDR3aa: CAWSHGLATYQETQYF; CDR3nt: TGTGCCTGGAGCCACGGACTAGCGACTTACCAAGAGACCCAGTACTTC
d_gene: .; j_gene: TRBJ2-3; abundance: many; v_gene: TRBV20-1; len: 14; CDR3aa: CSASLGRGEDTQYF; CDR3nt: TGCAGTGCTAGTTTAGGTAGGGGGGAAGATACGCAGTATTTT
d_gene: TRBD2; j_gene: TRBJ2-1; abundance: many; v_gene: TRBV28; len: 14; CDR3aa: CASSSSGSGYEQFF; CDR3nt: TGTGCCAGCAGCTCTAGCGGGAGCGGCTATGAGCAGTTCTTC
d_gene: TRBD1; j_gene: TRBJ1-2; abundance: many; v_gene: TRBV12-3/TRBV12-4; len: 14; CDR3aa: CASRMTGTNYGYTF; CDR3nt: TGTGCCAGCAGGATGACAGGGACTAACTATGGCTACACCTTC
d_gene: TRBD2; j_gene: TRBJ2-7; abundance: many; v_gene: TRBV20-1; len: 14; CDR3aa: CSARPSGSFYEQYF; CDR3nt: TGCAGTGCTAGGCCTAGCGGGAGTTTCTACGAGCAGTACTTC
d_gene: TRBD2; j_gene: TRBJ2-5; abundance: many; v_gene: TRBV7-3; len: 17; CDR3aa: CASSLGEGITRQETQYF; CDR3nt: TGTGCCAGCAGCTTAGGGGAGGGAATCACTCGGCAAGAGACCCAGTACTTC
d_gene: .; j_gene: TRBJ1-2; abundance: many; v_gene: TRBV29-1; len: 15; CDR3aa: CSVVYMQGRGNGYTF; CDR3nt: TGCAGCGTTGTTTATATGCAGGGACGGGGGAATGGCTACACCTTC
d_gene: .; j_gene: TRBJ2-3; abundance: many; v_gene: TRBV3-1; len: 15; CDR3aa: CASSQIVKGADTQYF; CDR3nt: TGTGCCAGCAGCCAAATCGTTAAGGGGGCAGATACGCAGTATTTT
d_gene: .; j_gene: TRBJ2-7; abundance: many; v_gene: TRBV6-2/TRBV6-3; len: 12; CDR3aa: CASSITRYEQYF; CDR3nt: TGTGCCAGCAGCATAACAAGATACGAGCAGTACTTC
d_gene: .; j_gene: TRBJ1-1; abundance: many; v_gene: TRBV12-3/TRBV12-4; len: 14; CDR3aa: CASLIEDGRPEAFF; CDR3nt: TGTGCCAGCCTAATTGAGGATGGAAGGCCTGAAGCTTTCTTT
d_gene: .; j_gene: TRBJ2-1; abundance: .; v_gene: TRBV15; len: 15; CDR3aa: CATSIRGAPRDEQFF; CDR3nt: TGTGCCACCAGCATTAGAGGGGCTCCACGAGATGAGCAGTTCTTC
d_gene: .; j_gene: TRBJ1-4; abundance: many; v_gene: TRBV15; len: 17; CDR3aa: CATSRAIGVVFFGKLFF; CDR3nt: TGTGCCACCAGCAGAGCCATCGGAGTGGTGTTTTTTGGGAAACTGTTTTTT
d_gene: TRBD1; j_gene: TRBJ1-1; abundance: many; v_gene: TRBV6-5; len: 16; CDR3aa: CASSPRQGTMNTEAFF; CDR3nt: TGTGCCAGCAGTCCCAGACAGGGGACCATGAACACTGAAGCTTTCTTT
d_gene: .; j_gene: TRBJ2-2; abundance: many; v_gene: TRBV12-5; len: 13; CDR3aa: CASGLLNTGELFF; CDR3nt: TGTGCTAGTGGTCTCCTTAACACCGGGGAGCTGTTTTTT
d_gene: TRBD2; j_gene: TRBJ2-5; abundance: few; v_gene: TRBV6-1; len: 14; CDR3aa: CASTPTSRAETQYF; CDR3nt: TGTGCCAGCACTCCGACTAGCAGAGCAGAGACCCAGTACTTC
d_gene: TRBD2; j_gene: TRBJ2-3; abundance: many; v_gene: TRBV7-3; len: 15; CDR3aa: CASSWQTSGTDTQYF; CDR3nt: TGTGCCAGCAGCTGGCAGACTAGCGGCACAGATACGCAGTATTTT
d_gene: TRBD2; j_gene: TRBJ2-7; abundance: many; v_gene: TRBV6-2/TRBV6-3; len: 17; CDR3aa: CASTTIAGGLPTYEQYF; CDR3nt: TGTGCCAGCACTACCATAGCGGGAGGGCTTCCTACCTACGAGCAGTACTTC
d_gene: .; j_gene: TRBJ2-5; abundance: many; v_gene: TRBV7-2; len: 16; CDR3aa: CASSPDGLLNQETQYF; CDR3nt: TGTGCCAGCAGCCCCGATGGACTCCTCAACCAAGAGACCCAGTACTTC
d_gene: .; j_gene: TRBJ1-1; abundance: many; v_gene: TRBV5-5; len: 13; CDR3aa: CASSLSGSPEAFF; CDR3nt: TGTGCCAGCAGCTTGTCAGGGTCCCCTGAAGCTTTCTTT
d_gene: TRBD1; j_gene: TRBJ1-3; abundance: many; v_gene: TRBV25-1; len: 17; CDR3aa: CASSETPQGRAGNTIYF; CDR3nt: TGTGCCAGCAGTGAAACACCACAGGGGAGGGCTGGAAACACCATATATTTT
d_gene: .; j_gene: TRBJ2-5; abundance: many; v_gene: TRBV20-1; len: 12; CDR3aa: CSAPTSLETQYF; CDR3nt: TGCAGTGCCCCAACTAGTTTGGAGACCCAGTACTTC
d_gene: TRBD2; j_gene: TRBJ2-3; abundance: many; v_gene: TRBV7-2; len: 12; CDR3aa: CASSPPGLAQYF; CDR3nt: TGTGCCAGCAGCCCACCGGGACTAGCGCAGTATTTT
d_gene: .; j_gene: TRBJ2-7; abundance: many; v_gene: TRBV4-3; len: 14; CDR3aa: CASSQVDRDYEQYF; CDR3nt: TGCGCCAGCAGCCAAGTGGACAGAGACTACGAGCAGTACTTC
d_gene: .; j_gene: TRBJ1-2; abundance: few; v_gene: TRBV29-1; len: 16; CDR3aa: CSVAVRYRTANYGYTF; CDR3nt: TGCAGCGTTGCAGTTCGTTACAGGACAGCTAACTATGGCTACACCTTC
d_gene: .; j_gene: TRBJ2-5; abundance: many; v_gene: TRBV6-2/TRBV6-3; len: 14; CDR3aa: CASSQPWDEETQYF; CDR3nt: TGTGCCAGCAGTCAACCTTGGGATGAAGAGACCCAGTACTTC
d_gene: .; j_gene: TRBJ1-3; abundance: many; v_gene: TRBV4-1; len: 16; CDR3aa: CASSQPQGDSGNTIYF; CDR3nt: TGCGCCAGCAGCCAGCCCCAGGGTGACTCTGGAAACACCATATATTTT
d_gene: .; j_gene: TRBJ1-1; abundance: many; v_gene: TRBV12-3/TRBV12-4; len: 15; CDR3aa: CASSETGHTNTEAFF; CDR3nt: TGTGCCAGCAGTGAAACGGGACACACGAACACTGAAGCTTTCTTT
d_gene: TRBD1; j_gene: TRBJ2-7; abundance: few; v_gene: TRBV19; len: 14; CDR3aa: CASSPQGTDKIQYF; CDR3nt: TGTGCCAGTAGTCCTCAGGGGACAGATAAGATTCAGTACTTC
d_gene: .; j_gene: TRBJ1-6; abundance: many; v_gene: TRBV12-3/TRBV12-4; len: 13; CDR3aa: CAGRRNENSPLHF; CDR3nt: TGTGCCGGCCGACGGAATGAAAATTCACCCCTCCACTTT
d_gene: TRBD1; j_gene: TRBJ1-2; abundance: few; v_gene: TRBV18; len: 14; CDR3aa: CASSPGQGAYGYTF; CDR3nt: TGTGCCAGCTCACCGGGACAGGGGGCCTATGGCTACACCTTC
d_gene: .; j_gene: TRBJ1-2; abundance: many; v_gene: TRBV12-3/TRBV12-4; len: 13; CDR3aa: CASSLHGPYGYTF; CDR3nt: TGTGCCAGCAGTTTACACGGGCCCTATGGCTACACCTTC
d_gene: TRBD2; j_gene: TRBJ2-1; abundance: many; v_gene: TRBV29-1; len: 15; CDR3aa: CSVGGLAGGPAEQFF; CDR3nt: TGCAGCGTTGGGGGACTAGCGGGAGGGCCCGCTGAGCAGTTCTTC
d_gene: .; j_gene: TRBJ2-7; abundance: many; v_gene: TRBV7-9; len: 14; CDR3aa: CASSAQTLPYEQYF; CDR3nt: TGTGCCAGCAGCGCCCAGACGCTACCCTACGAGCAGTACTTC
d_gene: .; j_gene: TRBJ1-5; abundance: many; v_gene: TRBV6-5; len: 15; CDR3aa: CASSYGQYSNQPQHF; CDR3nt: TGTGCCAGCAGTTACGGACAGTATAGCAATCAGCCCCAGCATTTT
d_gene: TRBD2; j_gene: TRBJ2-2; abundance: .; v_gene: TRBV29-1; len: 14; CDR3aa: CSVLAGVGTGELFF; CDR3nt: TGCAGCGTCTTAGCGGGAGTGGGGACCGGGGAGCTGTTTTTT
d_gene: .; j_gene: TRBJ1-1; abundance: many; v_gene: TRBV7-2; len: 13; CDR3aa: CASSFGERTEAFF; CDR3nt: TGTGCCAGCAGCTTCGGGGAGCGCACTGAAGCTTTCTTT
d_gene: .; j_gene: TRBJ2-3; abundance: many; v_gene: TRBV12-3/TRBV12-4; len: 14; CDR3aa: CASKYSGHTDTQYF; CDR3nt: TGTGCCAGCAAATATAGCGGTCACACAGATACGCAGTATTTT
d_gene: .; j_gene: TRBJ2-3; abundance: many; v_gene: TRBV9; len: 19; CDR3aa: CASSLQPEDSRGGPDTQYF; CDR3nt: TGTGCCAGCAGCCTTCAGCCGGAGGATTCGAGGGGGGGCCCAGATACGCAGTATTTT
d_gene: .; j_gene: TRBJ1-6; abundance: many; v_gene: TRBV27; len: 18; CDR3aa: CASSLIGPRSSYNSPLHF; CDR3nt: TGTGCCAGCAGTTTAATTGGACCCCGGAGCTCCTATAATTCACCCCTCCACTTT
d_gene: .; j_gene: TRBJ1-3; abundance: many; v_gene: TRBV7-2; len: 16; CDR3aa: CASSLGRTSSGNTIYF; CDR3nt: TGTGCCAGCAGCCTCGGACGGACTAGCTCTGGAAACACCATATATTTT